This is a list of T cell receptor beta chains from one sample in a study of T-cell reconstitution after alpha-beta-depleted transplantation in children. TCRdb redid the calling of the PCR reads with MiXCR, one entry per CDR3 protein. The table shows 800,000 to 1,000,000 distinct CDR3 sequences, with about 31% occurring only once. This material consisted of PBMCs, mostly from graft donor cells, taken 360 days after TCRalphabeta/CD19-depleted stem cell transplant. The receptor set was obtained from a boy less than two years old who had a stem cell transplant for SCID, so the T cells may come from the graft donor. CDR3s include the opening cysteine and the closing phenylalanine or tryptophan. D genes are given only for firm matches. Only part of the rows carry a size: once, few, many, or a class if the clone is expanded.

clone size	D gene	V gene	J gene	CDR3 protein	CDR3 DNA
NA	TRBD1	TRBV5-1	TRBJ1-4	CASSPDIQGTNEKLFF	TGCGCCAGCAGCCCCGATATACAGGGGACTAATGAAAAACTGTTTTTT
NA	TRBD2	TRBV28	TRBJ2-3	CASSLWTSGGALADTQYF	TGTGCCAGCAGTTTGTGGACTAGCGGGGGGGCTTTGGCAGATACGCAGTATTTT
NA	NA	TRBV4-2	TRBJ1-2	CASSQGKGTNYGYTF	TGTGCCAGCAGCCAAGGCAAGGGAACTAACTATGGCTACACCTTC
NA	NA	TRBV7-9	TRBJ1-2	CASSLEPFPTNYGYTF	TGTGCCAGCAGCTTAGAACCGTTCCCCACCAACTATGGCTACACCTTC
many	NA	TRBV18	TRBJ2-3	CASSPSGKGGTDTQYF	TGTGCCAGCTCACCCAGTGGTAAGGGGGGCACAGATACGCAGTATTTT
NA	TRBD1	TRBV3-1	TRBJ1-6	CASSRPGQGNSPLHF	TGTGCCAGCAGCCGACCGGGACAGGGGAATTCACCCCTCCACTTT
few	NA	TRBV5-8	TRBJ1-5	CASSLVSLSWSNQPQHF	TGTGCCAGCAGCTTGGTCTCCCTTAGTTGGAGTAATCAGCCCCAGCATTTT
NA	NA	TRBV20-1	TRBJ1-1	CSARGSLNTEAFF	TGCAGTGCTAGAGGTAGCTTGAACACTGAAGCTTTCTTT
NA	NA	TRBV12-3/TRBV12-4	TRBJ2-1	CASSLGWKVEQFF	TGTGCCAGCAGTTTAGGATGGAAGGTTGAGCAGTTCTTC
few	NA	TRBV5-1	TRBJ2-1	CASSLMAGTEQFF	TGCGCCAGCAGCTTGATGGCGGGGACTGAGCAGTTCTTC
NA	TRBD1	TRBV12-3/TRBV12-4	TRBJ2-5	CASSWTGQGTQYF	TGTGCCAGCAGTTGGACAGGGCAAGGGACCCAGTACTTC
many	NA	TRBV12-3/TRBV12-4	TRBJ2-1	CASSPRTPSYNEQFF	TGTGCCAGCAGCCCGAGAACCCCCTCCTACAATGAGCAGTTCTTC
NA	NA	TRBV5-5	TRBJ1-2	CASSLFGSDYGYTF	TGTGCCAGCAGCTTGTTTGGCTCGGACTATGGCTACACCTTC